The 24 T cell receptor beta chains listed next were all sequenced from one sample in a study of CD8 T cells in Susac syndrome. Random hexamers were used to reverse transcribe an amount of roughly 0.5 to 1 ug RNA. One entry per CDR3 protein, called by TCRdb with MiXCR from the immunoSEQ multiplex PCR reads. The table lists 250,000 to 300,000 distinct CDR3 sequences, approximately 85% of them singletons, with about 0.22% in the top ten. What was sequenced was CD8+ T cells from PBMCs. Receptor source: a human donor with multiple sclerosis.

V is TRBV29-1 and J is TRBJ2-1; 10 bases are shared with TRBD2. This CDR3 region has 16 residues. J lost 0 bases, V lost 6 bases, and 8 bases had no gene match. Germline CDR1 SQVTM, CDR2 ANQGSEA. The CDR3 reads CSVATSSGSSYNEQFF. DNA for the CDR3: TGCAGCGTAGCGACATCTAGCGGGAGCTCCTACAATGAGCAGTTCTTC.

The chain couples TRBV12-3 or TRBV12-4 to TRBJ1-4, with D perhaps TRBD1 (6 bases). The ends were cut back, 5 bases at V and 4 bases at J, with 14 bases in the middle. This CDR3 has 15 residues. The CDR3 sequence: CASSPRQDFNEKLFF. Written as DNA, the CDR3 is TGTGCCAGCAGTCCGAGACAGGATTTTAATGAAAAACTGTTTTTT.

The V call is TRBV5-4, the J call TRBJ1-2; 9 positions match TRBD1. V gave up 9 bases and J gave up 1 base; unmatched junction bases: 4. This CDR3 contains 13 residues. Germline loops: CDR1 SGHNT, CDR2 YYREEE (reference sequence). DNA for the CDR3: TGTGCCACTCCGGGACAGGGTAACTATGGCTACACCTTC. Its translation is CATPGQGNYGYTF.

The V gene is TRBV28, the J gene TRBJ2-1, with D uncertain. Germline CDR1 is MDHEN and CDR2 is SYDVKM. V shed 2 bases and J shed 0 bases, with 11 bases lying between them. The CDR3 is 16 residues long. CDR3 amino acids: CASSLRRLGSYNEQFF. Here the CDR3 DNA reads TGTGCCAGCAGTTTAAGGCGGCTCGGCTCCTACAATGAGCAGTTCTTC.

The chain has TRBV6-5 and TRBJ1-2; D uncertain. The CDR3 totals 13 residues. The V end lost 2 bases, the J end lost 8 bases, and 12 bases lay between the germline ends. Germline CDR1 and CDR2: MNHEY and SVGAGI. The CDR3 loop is CASSYSWTGGYTF. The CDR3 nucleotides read TGTGCCAGCAGTTACAGCTGGACCGGCGGCTACACCTTC.

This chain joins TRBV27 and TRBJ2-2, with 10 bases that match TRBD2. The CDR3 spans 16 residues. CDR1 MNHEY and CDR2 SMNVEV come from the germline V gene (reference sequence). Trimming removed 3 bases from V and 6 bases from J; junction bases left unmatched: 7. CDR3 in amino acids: CASSLLLAGVAGELFF. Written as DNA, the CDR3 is TGTGCCAGCAGTTTGTTGCTAGCGGGAGTGGCCGGGGAGCTGTTTTTT.

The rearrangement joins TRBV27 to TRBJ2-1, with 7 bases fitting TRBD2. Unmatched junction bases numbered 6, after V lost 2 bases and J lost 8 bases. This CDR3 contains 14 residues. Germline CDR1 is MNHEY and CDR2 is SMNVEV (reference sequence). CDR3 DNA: TGTGCCAGCAGTTTAATGGCGGGAGAACATGAGCAGTTCTTC. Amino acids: CASSLMAGEHEQFF.

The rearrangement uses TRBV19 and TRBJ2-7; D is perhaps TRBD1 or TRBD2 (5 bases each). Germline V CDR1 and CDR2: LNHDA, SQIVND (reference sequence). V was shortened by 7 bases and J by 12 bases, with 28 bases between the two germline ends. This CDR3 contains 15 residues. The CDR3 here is CASMEGYGPGKGPYF. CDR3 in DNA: TGTGCCAGTATGGAAGGATACGGGCCTGGGAAGGGACCGTACTTC.

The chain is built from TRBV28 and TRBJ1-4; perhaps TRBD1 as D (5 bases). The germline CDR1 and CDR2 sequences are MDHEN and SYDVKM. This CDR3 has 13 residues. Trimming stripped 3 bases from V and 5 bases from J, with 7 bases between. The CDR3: CASSFGGNEKLFF. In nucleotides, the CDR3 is TGTGCCAGCAGTTTTGGGGGAAATGAAAAACTGTTTTTT.

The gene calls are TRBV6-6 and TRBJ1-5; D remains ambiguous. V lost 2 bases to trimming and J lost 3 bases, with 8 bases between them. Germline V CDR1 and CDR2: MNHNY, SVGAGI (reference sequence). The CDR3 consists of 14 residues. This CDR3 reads CASSYGQDNQPQHF. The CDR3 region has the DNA TGTGCCAGCAGTTACGGGCAGGACAATCAGCCCCAGCATTTT.

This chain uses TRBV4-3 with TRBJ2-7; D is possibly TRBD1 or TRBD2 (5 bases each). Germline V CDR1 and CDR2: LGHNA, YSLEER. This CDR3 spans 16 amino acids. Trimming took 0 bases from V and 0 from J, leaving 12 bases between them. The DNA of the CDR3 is TGCGCCAGCAGCCAAGAACGGGGCCCGAACTCCTACGAGCAGTACTTC. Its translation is CASSQERGPNSYEQYF.

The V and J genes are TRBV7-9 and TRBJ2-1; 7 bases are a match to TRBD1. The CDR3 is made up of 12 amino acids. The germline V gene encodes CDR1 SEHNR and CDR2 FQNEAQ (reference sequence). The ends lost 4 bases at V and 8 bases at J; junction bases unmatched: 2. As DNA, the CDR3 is TGTGCCAGCAGCTCGACAGGGTATGAGCAGTTCTTC. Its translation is CASSSTGYEQFF.

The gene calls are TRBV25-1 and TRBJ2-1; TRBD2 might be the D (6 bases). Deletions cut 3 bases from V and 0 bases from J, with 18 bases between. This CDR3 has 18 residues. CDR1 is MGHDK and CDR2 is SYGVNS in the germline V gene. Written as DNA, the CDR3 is TGTGCCAGCAGTGACCCTGGGGGGATCCTGAGCTCCTACAATGAGCAGTTCTTC. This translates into CASSDPGGILSSYNEQFF.

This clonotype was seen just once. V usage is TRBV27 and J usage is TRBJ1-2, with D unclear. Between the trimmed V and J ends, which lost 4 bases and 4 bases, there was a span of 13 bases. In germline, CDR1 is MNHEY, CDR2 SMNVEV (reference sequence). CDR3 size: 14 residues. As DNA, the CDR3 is TGTGCCAGCAGTTACCTTAAGGGCCCCTATGGCTACACCTTC. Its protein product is CASSYLKGPYGYTF.

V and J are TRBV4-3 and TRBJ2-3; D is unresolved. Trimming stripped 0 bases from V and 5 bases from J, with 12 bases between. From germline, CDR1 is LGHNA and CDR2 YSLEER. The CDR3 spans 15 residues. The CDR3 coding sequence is TGCGCCAGCAGCCAAGACAAGGCCGGCGTAGATACGCAGTATTTT. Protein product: CASSQDKAGVDTQYF.

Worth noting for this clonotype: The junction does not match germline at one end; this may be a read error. The CDR3 sequence: CASSPQTSGNYEQCF. Written as DNA, the CDR3 is TGTGCCAGCAGTCCGCAGACTAGCGGGAACTACGAGCAGTGCTTC. V gene TRBV27 combines with J gene TRBJ2-7, with 11 bases aligning to TRBD2. Germline V gives CDR1 MNHEY, CDR2 SMNVEV (reference sequence). CDR3 length: 15 residues.

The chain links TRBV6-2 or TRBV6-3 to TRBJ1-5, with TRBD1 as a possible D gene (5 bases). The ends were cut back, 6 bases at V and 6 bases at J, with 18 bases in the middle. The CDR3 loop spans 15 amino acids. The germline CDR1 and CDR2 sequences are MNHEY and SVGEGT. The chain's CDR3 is CASSKWGQWSQPQHF. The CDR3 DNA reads TGTGCCAGCAGCAAGTGGGGCCAATGGAGTCAGCCCCAGCATTTT.

CDR3: CASSDILGGNTDTQYF. CDR3 nucleotides: TGTGCCAGCAGCGACATTCTAGGGGGCAACACAGATACGCAGTATTTT. The V and J genes are TRBV5-4 and TRBJ2-3; 7 positions agree with TRBD1. This CDR3 has 16 residues. The V segment lost 4 bases and the J segment 2 bases; nucleotides outside the gene matches: 10. Germline assignment: CDR1 SGHNT and CDR2 YYREEE (reference sequence).

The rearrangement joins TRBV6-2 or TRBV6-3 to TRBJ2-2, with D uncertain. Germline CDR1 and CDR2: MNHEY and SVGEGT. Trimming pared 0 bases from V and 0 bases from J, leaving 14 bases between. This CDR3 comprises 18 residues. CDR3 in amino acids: CASSYSSVAAANTGELFF. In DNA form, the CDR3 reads TGTGCCAGCAGTTACTCGAGTGTAGCAGCCGCGAACACCGGGGAGCTGTTTTTT.

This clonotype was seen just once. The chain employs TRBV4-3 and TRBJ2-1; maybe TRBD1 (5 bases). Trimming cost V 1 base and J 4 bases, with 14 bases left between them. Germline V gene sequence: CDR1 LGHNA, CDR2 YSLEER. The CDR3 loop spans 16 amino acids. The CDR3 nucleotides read TGCGCCAGCAGCCAAGGAAGTCCAGGGCGATACAATGAGCAGTTCTTC. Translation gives CASSQGSPGRYNEQFF.

The CDR3 region has the DNA TGTGCCTGGAGTGAGGGTTTGGGAACCTACGAGCAGTACTTC. Translation gives CAWSEGLGTYEQYF. This chain uses TRBV30 with TRBJ2-7; D call uncertain. The CDR3 spans 14 residues. With 1 base removed from V and 2 bases from J, the gap between germline ends came to 12 bases. Germline CDR1 reads GTSNPN; CDR2 reads SVGIG (reference sequence).

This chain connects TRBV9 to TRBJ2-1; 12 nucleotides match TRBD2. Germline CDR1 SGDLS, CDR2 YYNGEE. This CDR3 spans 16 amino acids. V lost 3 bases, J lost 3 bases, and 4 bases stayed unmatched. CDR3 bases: TGTGCCAGCAGCGACCGGGGACTAGCGGGCTACAATGAGCAGTTCTTC. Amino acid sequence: CASSDRGLAGYNEQFF.

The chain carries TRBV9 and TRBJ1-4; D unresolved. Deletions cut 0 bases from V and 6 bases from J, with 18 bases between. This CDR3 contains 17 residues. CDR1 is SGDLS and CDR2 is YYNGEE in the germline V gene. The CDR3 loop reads CASSVDYRSSYDEKLFF. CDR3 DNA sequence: TGTGCCAGCAGCGTAGATTACCGCAGTAGCTATGATGAAAAACTGTTTTTT.

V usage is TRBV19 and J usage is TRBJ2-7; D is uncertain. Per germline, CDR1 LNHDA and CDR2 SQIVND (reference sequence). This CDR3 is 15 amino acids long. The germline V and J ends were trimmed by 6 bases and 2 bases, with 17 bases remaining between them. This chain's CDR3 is CASSPSYGGPYEQYF. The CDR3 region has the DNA TGTGCCAGTAGCCCATCATACGGCGGACCCTACGAGCAGTACTTC. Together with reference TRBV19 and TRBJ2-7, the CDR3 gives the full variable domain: DGGITQSPKYLFRKEGQNVTLSCEQNLNHDAMYWYRQDPGQGLRLIYYSQIVNDFQKGDIAEGYSVSREKKESFPLTVTSAQKNPTAFYLCASSPSYGGPYEQYFGPGTRLTVT.